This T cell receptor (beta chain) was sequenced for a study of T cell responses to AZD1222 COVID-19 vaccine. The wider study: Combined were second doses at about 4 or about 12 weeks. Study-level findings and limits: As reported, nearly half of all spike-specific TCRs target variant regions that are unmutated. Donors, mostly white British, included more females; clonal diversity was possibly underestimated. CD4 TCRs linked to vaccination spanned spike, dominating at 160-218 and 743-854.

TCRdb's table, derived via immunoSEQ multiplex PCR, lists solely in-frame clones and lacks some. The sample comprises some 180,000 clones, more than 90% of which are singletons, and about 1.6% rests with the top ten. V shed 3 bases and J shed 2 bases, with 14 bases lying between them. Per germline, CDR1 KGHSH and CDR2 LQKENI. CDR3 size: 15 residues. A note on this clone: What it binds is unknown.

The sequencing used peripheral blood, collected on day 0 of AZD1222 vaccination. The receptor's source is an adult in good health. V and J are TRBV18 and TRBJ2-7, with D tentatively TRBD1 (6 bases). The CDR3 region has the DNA TGTGCCAGCTCACCCGGACAGCACCAAACCTACGAGCAGTACTTC. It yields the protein CASSPGQHQTYEQYF.